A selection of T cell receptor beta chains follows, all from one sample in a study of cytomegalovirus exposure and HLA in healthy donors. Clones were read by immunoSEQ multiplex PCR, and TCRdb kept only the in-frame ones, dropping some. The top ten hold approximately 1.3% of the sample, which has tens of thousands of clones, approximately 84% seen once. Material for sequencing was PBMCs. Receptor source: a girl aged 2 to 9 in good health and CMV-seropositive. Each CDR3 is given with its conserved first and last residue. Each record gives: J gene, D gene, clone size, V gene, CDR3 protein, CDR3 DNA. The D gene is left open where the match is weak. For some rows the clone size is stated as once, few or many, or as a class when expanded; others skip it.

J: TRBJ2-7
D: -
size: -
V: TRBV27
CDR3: CASSTSLLEQYF
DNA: TGTGCCAGCAGTACTTCCCTCCTCGAGCAGTACTTC

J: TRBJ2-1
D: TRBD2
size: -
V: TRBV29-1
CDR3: CSVEDGLAAMSSYNEQFF
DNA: TGCAGCGTTGAGGATGGACTAGCGGCCATGAGCTCCTACAATGAGCAGTTCTTC

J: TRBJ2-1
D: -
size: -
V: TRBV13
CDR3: CASSLGQGPYNEQFF
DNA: TGTGCCAGCAGCTTAGGCCAGGGCCCCTACAATGAGCAGTTCTTC

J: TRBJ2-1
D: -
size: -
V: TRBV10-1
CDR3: CASSESTGPPYNEQFF
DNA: TGCGCCAGCAGTGAGTCGACGGGTCCACCCTACAATGAGCAGTTCTTC

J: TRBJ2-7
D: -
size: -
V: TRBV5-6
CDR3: CASSALGLRDEQYF
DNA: TGTGCCAGCAGCGCCCTGGGCCTTCGCGACGAGCAGTACTTC

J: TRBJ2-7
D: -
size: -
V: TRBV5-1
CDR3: CASSSTYEQYF
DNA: TGCGCCAGCAGCTCAACTTACGAGCAGTACTTC

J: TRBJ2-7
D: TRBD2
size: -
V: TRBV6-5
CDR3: CASRRESKYEQYF
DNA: TGTGCCAGCAGGCGGGAGTCAAAGTACGAGCAGTACTTC

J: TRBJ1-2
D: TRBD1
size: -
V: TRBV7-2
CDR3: CASSPRTGGNYGYTF
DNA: TGTGCCAGCAGCCCCCGGACAGGGGGTAACTATGGCTACACCTTC

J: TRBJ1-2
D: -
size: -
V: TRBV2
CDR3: CASRAGPNYGYTF
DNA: TGTGCCAGCAGGGCAGGCCCTAACTATGGCTACACCTTC

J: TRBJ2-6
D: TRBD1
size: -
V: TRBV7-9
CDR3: CASFRGNSGANVLTF
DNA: TGTGCCAGCTTCAGGGGGAACTCTGGGGCCAACGTCCTGACTTTC

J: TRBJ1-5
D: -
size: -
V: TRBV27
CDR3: CASSIRAGGNQPQHF
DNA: TGTGCCAGCAGTATTAGGGCGGGGGGCAATCAGCCCCAGCATTTT

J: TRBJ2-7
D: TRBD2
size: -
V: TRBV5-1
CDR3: CASSPTSGSSYEQYF
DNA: TGCGCCAGCAGCCCTACTAGCGGGAGCTCCTACGAGCAGTACTTC

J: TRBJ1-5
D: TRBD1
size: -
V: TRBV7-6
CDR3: CASSPTGIGNQPQHF
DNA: TGTGCCAGCAGCCCGACAGGGATCGGCAATCAGCCCCAGCATTTT

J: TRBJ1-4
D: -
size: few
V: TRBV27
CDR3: CASTDRLNEKLFF
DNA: TGTGCCAGCACAGACAGGCTTAATGAAAAACTGTTTTTT

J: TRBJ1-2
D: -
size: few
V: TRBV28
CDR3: CASSLYQKLDRRGNYGYTF
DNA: TGTGCCAGCAGTTTATACCAGAAACTTGACCGGCGAGGCAACTATGGCTACACCTTC

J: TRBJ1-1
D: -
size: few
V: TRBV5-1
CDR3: CASSLGAGAEAFF
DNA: TGCGCCAGCAGCTTAGGGGCAGGGGCTGAAGCTTTCTTT

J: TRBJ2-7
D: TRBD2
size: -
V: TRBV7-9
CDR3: CASSPVAGGSSYEQYF
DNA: TGTGCCAGCAGTCCTGTAGCGGGAGGGAGCTCCTACGAGCAGTACTTC

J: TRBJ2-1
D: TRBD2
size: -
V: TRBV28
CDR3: CASSLLASGLSYNEQFF
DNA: TGTGCCAGCAGTTTATTGGCTAGCGGCCTCTCCTACAATGAGCAGTTCTTC

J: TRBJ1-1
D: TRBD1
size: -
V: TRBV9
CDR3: CASSGPGTGYNTEAFF
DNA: TGTGCCAGCAGCGGACCCGGGACAGGGTATAACACTGAAGCTTTCTTT

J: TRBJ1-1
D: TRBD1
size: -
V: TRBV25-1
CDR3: CASSVRGFHTEAFF
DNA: TGTGCCAGCAGTGTCAGGGGGTTTCACACTGAAGCTTTCTTT

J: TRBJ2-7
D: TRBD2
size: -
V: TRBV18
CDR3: CASSPRMFGLANYEQYF
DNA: TGTGCCAGCTCACCTAGGATGTTTGGACTAGCAAACTACGAGCAGTACTTC

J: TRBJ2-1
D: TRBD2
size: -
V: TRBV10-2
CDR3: CASCEREKWNEQFF
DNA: TGCGCCAGCTGTGAGCGGGAGAAATGGAATGAGCAGTTCTTC

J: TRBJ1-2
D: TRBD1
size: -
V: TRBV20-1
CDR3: CSAPGGEGYTF
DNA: TGCAGTGCTCCAGGGGGCGAGGGCTACACCTTC

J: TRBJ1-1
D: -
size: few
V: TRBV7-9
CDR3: CASSLETDRNTEAFF
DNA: TGTGCCAGCAGCTTGGAGACAGATCGGAACACTGAAGCTTTCTTT

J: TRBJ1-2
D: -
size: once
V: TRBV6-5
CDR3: CASSKGEAYGYTF
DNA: TGTGCCAGCAGTAAAGGGGAGGCCTATGGCTACACCTTC

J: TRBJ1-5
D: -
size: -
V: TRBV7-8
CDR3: CASSFLMGGSNQPQHF
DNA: TGTGCCAGCAGCTTCCTTATGGGGGGGAGCAATCAGCCCCAGCATTTT

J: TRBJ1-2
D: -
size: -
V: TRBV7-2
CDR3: CASSPQSGPRNYGYTF
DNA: TGTGCCAGCAGCCCCCAGAGTGGGCCAAGAAACTATGGCTACACCTTC

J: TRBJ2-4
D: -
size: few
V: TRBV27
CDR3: CASSPTLGALGAKNIQYF
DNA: TGTGCCAGCAGCCCAACGTTGGGGGCCTTAGGGGCCAAAAACATTCAGTACTTC

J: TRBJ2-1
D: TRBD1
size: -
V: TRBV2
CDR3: CASRVRTGVNNEQFF
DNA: TGTGCCAGCAGGGTTCGGACAGGGGTGAACAATGAGCAGTTCTTC

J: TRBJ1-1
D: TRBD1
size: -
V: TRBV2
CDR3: CASSPTGQGGLGTEAFF
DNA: TGTGCCAGCAGTCCTACAGGACAGGGAGGACTAGGCACTGAAGCTTTCTTT

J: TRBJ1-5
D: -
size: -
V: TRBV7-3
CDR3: CASSFRHPAGYSNQPQHF
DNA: TGTGCCAGCAGCTTTCGTCACCCGGCAGGCTATAGCAATCAGCCCCAGCATTTT

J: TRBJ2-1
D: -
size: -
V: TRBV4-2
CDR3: CASSQDHDLALNEQFF
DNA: TGTGCCAGCAGCCAAGATCATGACTTGGCGCTTAATGAGCAGTTCTTC